The rows below give T cell receptor beta chains drawn from one sample of a study of cytomegalovirus exposure and HLA in healthy donors. Measured with immunoSEQ multiplex PCR; TCRdb has only the in-frame clones, and not every one. The sample has 120,000 or so clones, approximately 80% seen once. The specimen was PBMCs. The receptor source for this set is a man younger than 35 in good health and CMV-seronegative. The CDR3 runs from the conserved cysteine through the conserved F or W. A D gene is named only where the DNA matches it firmly. Clone size is shown for a subset of rows, as once, few, many or a class of expanded clone.

cdr3_aa cdr3_nt j_call d_call clone_size v_call
CASSLGFGAGVGDNEQFF TGTGCCAGCAGCTTAGGGTTTGGGGCGGGGGTGGGGGATAATGAGCAGTTCTTC TRBJ2-1 TRBD2 - TRBV7-3
CASSLNRVGEQYF TGTGCCAGCAGCTTAAACAGGGTAGGCGAGCAGTACTTC TRBJ2-7 - - TRBV7-3
CASSGEGRTGPGNEQFF TGTGCCAGCAGCGGAGAGGGTCGGACAGGGCCGGGGAATGAGCAGTTCTTC TRBJ2-1 TRBD1 - TRBV9
CASSVGTSGGRPISTDTQYF TGTGCCAGCAGTGTTGGGACTAGCGGGGGACGACCAATTAGCACAGATACGCAGTATTTT TRBJ2-3 TRBD2 - TRBV6-1
CASSRLQGLGSTDTQYF TGTGCCAGCAGCCGCCTACAGGGATTGGGTAGCACAGATACGCAGTATTTT TRBJ2-3 - - TRBV11-2
CASSDPKRKQGAEAFF TGTGCCAGCAGTGACCCTAAACGCAAGCAGGGTGCTGAAGCTTTCTTT TRBJ1-1 - - TRBV25-1
CASSLAVGTDYEQYF TGTGCCAGCAGCTTAGCCGTCGGGACAGACTACGAGCAGTACTTC TRBJ2-7 TRBD1 - TRBV27
CASSATGTGAYEQYF TGCGCCAGCAGCGCAACCGGGACAGGGGCCTACGAGCAGTACTTC TRBJ2-7 TRBD1 - TRBV5-1
CASSAGGDPEAFF TGCGCCAGCAGCGCCGGCGGGGACCCTGAAGCTTTCTTT TRBJ1-1 - many TRBV4-3
CASSIRDISNSPLHF TGTGCCAGCAGTATACGGGACATCTCAAATTCACCCCTCCACTTT TRBJ1-6 - - TRBV2
CASSETRGGLGELFF TGTGCCAGCAGTGAAACCCGGGGGGGCCTCGGGGAGCTGTTTTTT TRBJ2-2 TRBD2 - TRBV2
CASSPMDRGDGYTF TGTGCCAGCTCACCAATGGACAGGGGGGATGGCTACACCTTC TRBJ1-2 TRBD1 - TRBV18
CARPGTGAGNEQYF TGTGCCAGGCCTGGGACAGGGGCAGGAAACGAGCAGTACTTC TRBJ2-7 - - TRBV21-1
CASSPGGQTRSGANVLTF TGTGCCAGCAGTCCCGGTGGGCAGACAAGATCTGGGGCCAACGTCCTGACTTTC TRBJ2-6 - once TRBV4-2
CASSERLSSGNTIYF TGTGCCAGCAGTGAACGTCTGAGCTCTGGAAACACCATATATTTT TRBJ1-3 - - TRBV25-1
CASRRGDSRSNTEAFF TGTGCCAGCAGGAGGGGGGACAGTCGGTCGAACACTGAAGCTTTCTTT TRBJ1-1 TRBD1 - TRBV2
CASSTGEGTEAFF TGTGCCAGCAGTACAGGGGAAGGTACTGAAGCTTTCTTT TRBJ1-1 TRBD1 - TRBV6-5
CASSQASGGAGETQYF TGCGCCAGCAGCCAAGCCAGCGGGGGGGCCGGTGAGACCCAGTACTTC TRBJ2-5 TRBD2 - TRBV5-1
CASSQGETGTGLNEQFF TGCGCCAGCAGCCAAGGGGAGACCGGGACAGGGCTCAATGAGCAGTTCTTC TRBJ2-1 TRBD1 few TRBV4-1
CASGGENTQYF TGTGCTAGTGGTGGGGAGAATACGCAGTATTTT TRBJ2-3 - - TRBV12-5
CASSFWDPFAGGVYNEQFF TGTGCCAGCAGCTTTTGGGACCCCTTTGCGGGGGGTGTCTACAATGAGCAGTTCTTC TRBJ2-1 TRBD2 - TRBV7-2
CASSEGGGGGETQYF TGTGCCAGCAGTGAGGGAGGAGGGGGCGGGGAGACCCAGTACTTC TRBJ2-5 - few TRBV6-1
CATSRERGGADTQYF TGTGCCACCAGCAGAGAGCGGGGGGGCGCAGATACGCAGTATTTT TRBJ2-3 TRBD2 - TRBV15
CASSSRPSGGSYNEQFF TGCGCCAGCAGCTCCCGTCCTAGCGGGGGCTCCTACAATGAGCAGTTCTTC TRBJ2-1 TRBD2 - TRBV5-1
CASSPRLAGGYNEQFF TGTGCCAGCAGCCCCCGACTAGCGGGGGGCTACAATGAGCAGTTCTTC TRBJ2-1 TRBD2 - TRBV7-2
CASSPQGISNTGELFF TGCGCCAGCAGCCCACAGGGAATATCGAACACCGGGGAGCTGTTTTTT TRBJ2-2 - - TRBV4-3
CASRRNRGTNTEAFF TGCGCCAGCAGGCGGAACAGGGGTACCAACACTGAAGCTTTCTTT TRBJ1-1 TRBD1 - TRBV5-1
CAIRRQGANGNTIYF TGTGCCATCAGACGACAGGGGGCCAATGGAAACACCATATATTTT TRBJ1-3 TRBD1 - TRBV10-3
CASSSTGPDYEQYF TGTGCCAGCAGCTCGACAGGGCCGGACTACGAGCAGTACTTC TRBJ2-7 TRBD1 - TRBV7-9
CASSSRGNTEAFF TGTGCCAGCAGCTCCAGGGGGAACACTGAAGCTTTCTTT TRBJ1-1 - - TRBV7-3
CASSPDRIGYYEQYF TGTGCCAGTAGTCCGGACAGGATTGGGTACTACGAGCAGTACTTC TRBJ2-7 TRBD1 - TRBV19
CASSLILGGKAFF TGTGCCAGCAGCTTAATCTTAGGCGGGAAAGCTTTCTTT TRBJ1-1 - few TRBV7-6
CASSKDRGSNQPQHF TGTGCCAGTAGTAAGGACAGGGGCAGCAATCAGCCCCAGCATTTT TRBJ1-5 TRBD1 - TRBV19
CASSLDRQVNSPLHF TGTGCCAGCAGCTTAGATAGACAGGTGAATTCACCCCTCCACTTT TRBJ1-6 - - TRBV7-9
CASSIPRDRASPQHF TGTGCCAGTAGTATACCTCGGGACAGAGCTTCGCCCCAGCATTTT TRBJ1-5 TRBD1 - TRBV19
CASSQALRDGYTF TGTGCCAGCTCCCAGGCCTTGCGGGATGGCTACACCTTC TRBJ1-2 - - TRBV6-5
CASSLSASGIQETQYF TGCGCCAGCAGCTTGTCCGCTAGCGGGATCCAAGAGACCCAGTACTTC TRBJ2-5 TRBD2 - TRBV5-1
CASSLWGVGTEYEQYF TGCGCCAGCAGCTTGTGGGGGGTGGGGACGGAATACGAGCAGTACTTC TRBJ2-7 - - TRBV5-1
CASSLPGTGGIYGYTF TGTGCCAGCAGCCTGCCCGGGACAGGGGGCATCTATGGCTACACCTTC TRBJ1-2 TRBD1 - TRBV13
CASSIIAGAVTGELFF TGTGCCAGCAGCATAATAGCGGGGGCAGTCACCGGGGAGCTGTTTTTT TRBJ2-2 TRBD2 - TRBV7-9
CASRNGQGNQPQHF TGTGCCAGCAGAAACGGACAGGGGAATCAGCCCCAGCATTTT TRBJ1-5 TRBD1 - TRBV6-5
CASSPEVNFANTGELFF TGTGCCAGCAGCCCAGAAGTCAACTTCGCGAACACCGGGGAGCTGTTTTTT TRBJ2-2 - - TRBV14
CASSVSRDRGVYGYTF TGTGCCAGCAGCGTATCCAGGGACAGGGGGGTATATGGCTACACCTTC TRBJ1-2 TRBD1 once TRBV9
CASSKGTSGDQETQYF TGTGCCAGCAGCAAGGGGACTAGCGGGGACCAAGAGACCCAGTACTTC TRBJ2-5 TRBD2 - TRBV7-8
CASRRQGVYQTQYF TGTGCCAGCAGAAGGCAGGGGGTATATCAGACCCAGTACTTC TRBJ2-5 TRBD1 - TRBV6-5
CASLKGGSSNQPQHF TGTGCCAGCCTAAAAGGCGGGTCGAGCAATCAGCCCCAGCATTTT TRBJ1-5 - - TRBV19